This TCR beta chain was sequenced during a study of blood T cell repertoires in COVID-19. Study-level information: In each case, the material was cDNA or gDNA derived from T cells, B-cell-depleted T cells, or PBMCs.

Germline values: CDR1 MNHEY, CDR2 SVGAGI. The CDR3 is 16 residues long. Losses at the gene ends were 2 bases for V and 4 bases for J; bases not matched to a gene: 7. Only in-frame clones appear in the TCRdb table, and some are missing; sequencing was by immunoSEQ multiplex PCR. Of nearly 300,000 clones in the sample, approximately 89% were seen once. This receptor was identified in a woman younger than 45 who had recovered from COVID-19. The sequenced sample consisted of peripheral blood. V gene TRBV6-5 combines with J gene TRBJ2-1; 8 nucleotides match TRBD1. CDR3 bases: TGTGCCAGCAGTTACCCTGGGACAGGAAATTACAATGAGCAGTTCTTC. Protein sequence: CASSYPGTGNYNEQFF.